This TCR beta chain was recorded in a study of cytomegalovirus exposure and HLA in healthy donors. The CDR3 sequence is 17 residues long. Trimming left V 3 bases short and J 1 base short, with 18 bases between. CDR1 is SGHTS and CDR2 is YDEGEE in the germline V gene. Both 60 Vbeta primers and 13 Jbeta primers went into the PCR. The repertoire was sequenced with immunoSEQ multiplex PCR; TCRdb's copy has only in-frame clones and lacks some. The sample yields 95,000 to 120,000 clones, over 65% seen once. The sequenced sample was PBMCs. The chain joins TRBV5-8 to TRBJ2-3; no definite D call. This sequence was found in a woman aged 18-35 years in good health and CMV-seronegative. CDR3 amino acids: CASSYGEPGLGTDTQYF. CDR3 nucleotides: TGTGCCAGCAGCTATGGTGAACCAGGTCTTGGCACAGATACGCAGTATTTT.